This T cell receptor beta chain appears in the sequencing data of a study of T cells in Graves' hyperthyroidism and ophthalmopathy. Study-wide context: It was at initial diagnosis, before any treatment, that peripheral blood was collected. General study results and limits: Expanded thyroid clonotypes (above 0.001) were mostly also found in blood. Researchers report that a 13 V-J model separated ophthalmopathy from stable hyperthyroidism.

A remark on this clonotype: The antigen is unknown.

RNA transcripts were the template for amplifying TCR beta CDR3 regions. An initial round of RT-PCR targeting the TCR CDR3 relied on the HTBI primer set. TCRdb re-derived calls from the multiplex PCR reads in MiXCR, one entry per CDR3 protein. The table includes under 250,000 distinct CDR3 sequences, roughly 17% detected once. The germline V and J ends were trimmed by 7 bases and 5 bases, with 11 bases remaining between them. Germline CDR1 is MNHNS and CDR2 is SASEGT. This CDR3 comprises 12 residues. Among the patients, aged 18 to 65, hyperthyroidism was newly diagnosed and had lasted under 2 months. The rearrangement links TRBV6-1 to TRBJ2-5; possible D gene TRBD2, 5 bases. The TCR was taken from a man aged 50 to 60 with Graves' hyperthyroidism. The sequencing input was blood. CDR3 in DNA: TGTGCCAGCACTACTACGGGGGAGACCCAGTACTTC. This codes for CASTTTGETQYF.